The 5 T cell receptor beta chains below all came from one sample that was sequenced in a study of a mutant IDH1 vaccine in newly diagnosed glioma (dated by TCRdb to the early 2020s). Their target antigens are unknown. The method behind the library was the immunoSEQ multiplex PCR assay. The table comes from immuneACCESS by way of TCRdb, which keeps in-frame sequences with V and J called. Part of the clones is missing from these tables; in studies checked, under half for an unresolved V gene and the rest for unknown reasons. The sample records tens of thousands of clones, approximately 80% of which are singletons. Jointly, the top ten make up 4.9% of the sample. The time point label, as the study defines it: week 47, end of study. Each vaccine dose was 300 ug of a 20-mer mutant IDH1 peptide in Montanide, given subcutaneously with topical imiquimod. The specimen comprised PBMCs, sampled from a glioma patient whose treatment included an IDH1 peptide vaccine. All receptors derive from a middle-aged woman with glioma. Some clones in this sample may be carry-over from other donors' samples.

The CDR3 protein is CASRGTGGVGEAFF. The DNA for the CDR3 is TGTGCCAGCAGGGGTACAGGGGGCGTCGGTGAAGCTTTCTTT. The chain joins TRBV6-6 to TRBJ1-1; 9 positions match TRBD1. J gave up 7 bases and V 6 bases, and 9 bases lay outside the gene matches. The CDR3 consists of 14 residues. Germline V gene sequence: CDR1 MNHNY, CDR2 SVGAGI (reference sequence).

CDR3 nucleotide sequence: TGTGCCAGCAGCCAAGGCCCGGGGGGGATTGAAAAACTGTTTTTT. Translated: CASSQGPGGIEKLFF. The V call is TRBV14, the J call TRBJ1-4; D may be TRBD1 (5 bases). The V gene lost 1 base and the J gene lost 7 bases, with 13 bases spanning the gap. The germline CDR1 and CDR2 sequences are SGHDN and FVKESK. The CDR3 loop spans 15 amino acids.

This clone was picked up a small number of times. The rearrangement joins TRBV30 to TRBJ2-6, with TRBD1 as a possible D gene (6 bases). This CDR3 spans 16 amino acids. The V gene lost 2 bases and the J gene lost 2 bases, with 13 bases spanning the gap. Germline CDR1 is GTSNPN and CDR2 is SVGIG (reference sequence). The CDR3 loop reads CAWSRQGITGANVLTF. The CDR3 region has the DNA TGTGCCTGGAGTCGGCAGGGGATAACTGGGGCCAACGTCCTGACTTTC.

This chain joins TRBV5-1 and TRBJ1-3, with 7 bases fitting TRBD1. V was pared by 0 bases and J by 7 bases, with 4 bases of the junction left unmatched. This CDR3 has 14 residues. Germline CDR1 and CDR2: SGHRS and YFSETQ. Here the CDR3 DNA reads TGCGCCAGCAGCTTGGGGACAGGTGGGAACACCATATATTTT. Its protein is CASSLGTGGNTIYF.

The chain joins TRBV29-1 to TRBJ1-2; D might be TRBD1 (6 bases). Trimming pared 3 bases from V and 4 bases from J, leaving 21 bases between. CDR3 length equals 16 residues. Germline CDR1 is SQVTM and CDR2 is ANQGSEA. The CDR3 reads CSVEGAAGVPLYGYTF. CDR3 nucleotides: TGCAGCGTTGAGGGGGCGGCAGGGGTCCCCCTCTATGGCTACACCTTC.